The following is a T cell receptor (beta chain) sequence with its context. The antigen is undetermined. Use of 60 Vbeta and 13 Jbeta primers characterized the PCR. Profiling relied on immunoSEQ multiplex PCR, and the TCRdb table lists in-frame clones only, not all of them. The data contain 200,000 or so clones, around 80% of them seen just once; the ten biggest clones take up more than 0.6%. From germline, CDR1 is ENHRY and CDR2 SYGVKD. The CDR3 spans 14 residues. V lost 8 bases and J lost 1; bases outside the gene matches: 8. This specimen belongs to a study of cytomegalovirus exposure and HLA in healthy donors. General study results and limits: A later analysis associated 16,951 TCR beta sequences with HLA alleles at a 0.05 false discovery rate.

The chain combines TRBV10-3 with TRBJ2-7; 7 nucleotides align to TRBD2. Sequenced material: PBMCs. This TCR was sampled from a boy younger than 10 in good health and CMV-seronegative. CDR3 sequence: CAILVGGGSYEQYF. The DNA for the CDR3 is TGTGCCATCCTCGTTGGGGGAGGGTCCTACGAGCAGTACTTC.